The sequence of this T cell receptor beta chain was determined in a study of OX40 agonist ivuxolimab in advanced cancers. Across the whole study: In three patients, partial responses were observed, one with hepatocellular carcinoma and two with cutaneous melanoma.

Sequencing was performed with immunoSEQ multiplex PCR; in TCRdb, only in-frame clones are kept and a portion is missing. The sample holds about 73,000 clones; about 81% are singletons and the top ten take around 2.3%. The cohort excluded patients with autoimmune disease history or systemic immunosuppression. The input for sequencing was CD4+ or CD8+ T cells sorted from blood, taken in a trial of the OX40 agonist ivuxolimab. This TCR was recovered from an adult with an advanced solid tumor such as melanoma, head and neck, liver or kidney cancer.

Here the CDR3 reads CASRQGPIINYGYTF. The DNA of the CDR3 is TGTGCCTCCCGACAGGGGCCGATTATTAACTATGGCTACACCTTC. This chain links TRBV30 with TRBJ1-2, with 8 bases matching TRBD1. Germline V gene lookup returns CDR1 GTSNPN and CDR2 SVGIG (reference sequence). This CDR3 is built from 15 residues. J gave up 1 base and V 7 bases, and 11 bases lay outside the gene matches.